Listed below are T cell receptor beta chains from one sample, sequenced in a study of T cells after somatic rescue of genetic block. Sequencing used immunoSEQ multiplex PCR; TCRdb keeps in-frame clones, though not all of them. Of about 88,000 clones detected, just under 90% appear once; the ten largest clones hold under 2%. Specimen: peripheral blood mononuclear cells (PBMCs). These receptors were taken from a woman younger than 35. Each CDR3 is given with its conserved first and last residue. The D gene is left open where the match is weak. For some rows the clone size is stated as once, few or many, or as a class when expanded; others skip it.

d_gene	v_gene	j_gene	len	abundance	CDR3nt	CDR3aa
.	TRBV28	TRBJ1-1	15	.	TGTGCCAGCAGTCCCCCAGGCTCTATGAACACTGAAGCTTTCTTT	CASSPPGSMNTEAFF
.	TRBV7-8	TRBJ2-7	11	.	TGTGCCAGCAGCGAGAAGCAGTCGCAGTACTTC	CASSEKQSQYF
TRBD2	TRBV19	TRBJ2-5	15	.	TGTGCCAGTAGTATTGCTCTAGCGGGAGTAGAGACCCAGTACTTC	CASSIALAGVETQYF
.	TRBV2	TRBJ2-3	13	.	TGTGCCAGCAGGGACTCCCTTGGAGATACGCAGTATTTT	CASRDSLGDTQYF
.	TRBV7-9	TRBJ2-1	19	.	TGTGCCAGCAGCTTAATTGCGGGGAGGGGGCTGATAACCTACAATGAGCAGTTCTTC	CASSLIAGRGLITYNEQFF
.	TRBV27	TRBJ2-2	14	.	TGTGCCAGCAGTTGGGTAGGGGGTACCGGGGAGCTGTTTTTT	CASSWVGGTGELFF
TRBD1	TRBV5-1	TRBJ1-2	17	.	TGCGCCAGCAGCTTGAATCGACAGGGGCGAAACCTCTATGGCTACACCTTC	CASSLNRQGRNLYGYTF
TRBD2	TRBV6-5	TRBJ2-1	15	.	TGTGCCAGCACCCAACTAGCGGGAGGCTACAATGAGCAGTTCTTC	CASTQLAGGYNEQFF
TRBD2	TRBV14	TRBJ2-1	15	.	TGTGCCAGCAGCCAAAGTTCCCTAGCGGGAGCTGAGCAGTTCTTC	CASSQSSLAGAEQFF
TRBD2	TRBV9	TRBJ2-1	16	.	TGTGCCAGCAGCCGCACTAGCGGGGGAACCTACAATGAGCAGTTCTTC	CASSRTSGGTYNEQFF
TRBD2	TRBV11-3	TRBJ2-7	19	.	TGTGCCAGCACCTTACTGACCGGGACTAGCGGGAGTCGTCCCTACGAGCAGTACTTC	CASTLLTGTSGSRPYEQYF
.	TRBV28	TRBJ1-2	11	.	TGTGCCAGCAGGCGGGGGTATGGCTACACCTTC	CASRRGYGYTF
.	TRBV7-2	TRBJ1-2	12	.	TGTGCCAGCAGCTTAGGGCAGGGCGACGAGACCTTC	CASSLGQGDETF
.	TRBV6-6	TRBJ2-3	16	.	TGTGCCAGCAGTTTCCCCCAGGGGAGTGGGGCAGATACGCAGTATTTT	CASSFPQGSGADTQYF
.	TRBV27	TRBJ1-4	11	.	TGTGCCAGCAGTGATAATGAAAAACTGTTTTTT	CASSDNEKLFF
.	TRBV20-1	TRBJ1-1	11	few	TGCAGTGCTAGGGGAAACACTGAAGCTTTCTTT	CSARGNTEAFF
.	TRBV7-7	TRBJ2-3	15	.	TGTGCTAGCAGCTTTCGTCCGGGCCCCGCAGATACGCAGTATTTT	CASSFRPGPADTQYF
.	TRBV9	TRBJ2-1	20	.	TGTGCCAGCAGCGTAAGGGGAGCGGCCTTAGTCGGCGGGGTAAACAATGAGCAGTTCTTC	CASSVRGAALVGGVNNEQFF
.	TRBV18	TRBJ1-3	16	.	TGTGCCAGCCCCCCGTCGCAGGGTGGCCCTGGAAACACCATATATTTT	CASPPSQGGPGNTIYF
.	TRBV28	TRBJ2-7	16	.	TGTGCCAGCAGTTACCCCCGGAAGGGTCCCTCCTACGAGCAGTACTTC	CASSYPRKGPSYEQYF
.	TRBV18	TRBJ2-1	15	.	TGTGCCAGCTCACCAACGGGTAGCTCCTACAATGAGCAGTTCTTC	CASSPTGSSYNEQFF
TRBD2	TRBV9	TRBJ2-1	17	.	TGTGCCAGCAGCTCAGGGACTAGCGGGAGTGGGTACAATGAGCAGTTCTTC	CASSSGTSGSGYNEQFF
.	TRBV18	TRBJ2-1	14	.	TGTGCCAGCTCACCACCGGGAGGGGGCGATGAGCAGTTCTTC	CASSPPGGGDEQFF
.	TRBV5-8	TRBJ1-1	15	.	TGTGCCAGCAGCTTGGAAGGGGCGCCGAACACTGAAGCTTTCTTT	CASSLEGAPNTEAFF
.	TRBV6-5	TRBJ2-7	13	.	TGTGCCAGCAGACTCGACGGAACCTACGAGCAGTACTTC	CASRLDGTYEQYF
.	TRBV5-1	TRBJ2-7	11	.	TGCGCCAGCAGGGGGGAATACGAGCAGTACTTC	CASRGEYEQYF
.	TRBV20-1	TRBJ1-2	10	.	TGCAGTGCTAGAGATTATGGCTACACCTTC	CSARDYGYTF
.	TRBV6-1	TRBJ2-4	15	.	TGTGCCAGCAGTGAAGCGAACAGGGAGGCAAACATTCAGTACTTC	CASSEANREANIQYF
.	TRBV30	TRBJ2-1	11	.	TGTGCCTGGGGCAAGAACAATGAGCAGTTCTTC	CAWGKNNEQFF
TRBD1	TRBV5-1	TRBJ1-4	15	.	TGCGCCAGCAGCTTACGGACAGGGGCTAATGAAAAACTGTTTTTT	CASSLRTGANEKLFF
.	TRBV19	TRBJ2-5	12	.	TGTGCCAGTAGCCAAGGGTCGGGGACCCAGTACTTC	CASSQGSGTQYF
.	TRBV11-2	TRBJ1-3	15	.	TGTGCCAGCAGCTTGGCGGGATTCTCTGGAAACACCATATATTTT	CASSLAGFSGNTIYF
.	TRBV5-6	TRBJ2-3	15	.	TGTGCCAGCAGCTTGGGTCGGACTACCACAGATACGCAGTATTTT	CASSLGRTTTDTQYF
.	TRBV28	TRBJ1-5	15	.	TGTGCCAGCACCCAGGCCAGGGGAAGCAATCAGCCCCAGCATTTT	CASTQARGSNQPQHF
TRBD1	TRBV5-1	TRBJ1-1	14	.	TGCGCCAGCAGCTTTTCGTCAGGGGGTACTGAAGCTTTCTTT	CASSFSSGGTEAFF
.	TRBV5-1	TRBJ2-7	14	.	TGCGCCAGCAGCTTGGGGACACACTCCTACGAGCAGTACTTC	CASSLGTHSYEQYF
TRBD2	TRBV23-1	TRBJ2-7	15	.	TGCGCCAGCAGTCGCCCGGCTAGCGGGAGAGGCGAGCAGTACTTC	CASSRPASGRGEQYF
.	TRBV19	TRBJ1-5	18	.	TGTGCCAGTAGGATAGGCCCAGGGGCACAATATAGCAATCAGCCCCAGCATTTT	CASRIGPGAQYSNQPQHF
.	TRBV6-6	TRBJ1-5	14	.	TGTGCCAGCAGTTACAGAGATTCGAATCAGCCCCAGCATTTT	CASSYRDSNQPQHF
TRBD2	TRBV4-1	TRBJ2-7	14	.	TGCGCCAGCAGCCCGGGACTAGCGGGAGGCGAGCAGTACTTC	CASSPGLAGGEQYF
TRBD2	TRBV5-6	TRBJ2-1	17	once	TGTGCCAGCAGCCCCGGGACTAGCGTTTTATCCTACAATGAGCAGTTCTTC	CASSPGTSVLSYNEQFF
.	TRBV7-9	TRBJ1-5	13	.	TGTGCCAGCAGCTCTGGCCCGTATCAGCCCCAGCATTTT	CASSSGPYQPQHF
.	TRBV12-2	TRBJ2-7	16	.	TGTGCAAGTCGCTTAGTGAGACAGCACAAAGACTACGAGCAGTACTTC	CASRLVRQHKDYEQYF
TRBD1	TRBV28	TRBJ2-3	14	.	TGTGCCAGCAGTCCGCGGGACAGGCCAGATACGCAGTATTTT	CASSPRDRPDTQYF
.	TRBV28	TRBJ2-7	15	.	TGTGCCAGCAGTCCCCTGTCGGGAGCCTCCTACGAGCAGTACTTC	CASSPLSGASYEQYF
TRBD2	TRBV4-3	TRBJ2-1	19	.	TGCCAGCAGCAAAGGGGGAGACTAGCGGGAGGCCAAACGAGGAATGAGCAGTTCTTC	CQQQRGRLAGGQTRNEQFF
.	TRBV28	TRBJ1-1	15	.	TGTGCCACCCTTTTATGGCCTGTAGGGGACACTGAAGCTTTCTTT	CATLLWPVGDTEAFF
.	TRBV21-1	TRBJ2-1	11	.	TGTGCCAGCGGCAACCCCAATGAGCAGTTCTTC	CASGNPNEQFF
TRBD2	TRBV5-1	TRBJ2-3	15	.	TGCGCCAGCAGCTTGGTAGCGGGAGCCACAGATACGCAGTATTTT	CASSLVAGATDTQYF
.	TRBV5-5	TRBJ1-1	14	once	TGTGCCAGCAGCTCGATACAGGTTCGGGGTGAAGCTTTCTTT	CASSSIQVRGEAFF
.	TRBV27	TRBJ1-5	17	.	TGTGCCAGCAGTCCCCGCTCCTCCGGGACTTCCGATCAGCCCCAGCATTTT	CASSPRSSGTSDQPQHF
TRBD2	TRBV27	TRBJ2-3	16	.	TGTGCCAGCAGTCACTCAGCGGGAGTGAACACAGATACGCAGTATTTT	CASSHSAGVNTDTQYF